Given below is one T cell receptor beta chain in context. This entry is derived from a study of control samples from healthy donors and cancer patients. Germline V gene sequence: CDR1 MGHRA, CDR2 YSYEKL. V dropped 0 bases and J dropped 4 bases, with 13 bases sitting between them. The CDR3 loop spans 16 amino acids. Sequenced by immunoSEQ multiplex PCR; TCRdb stores in-frame clones only, minus some. The data contain tens of thousands of clones, roughly 90% of them singletons. Sequenced: PBMCs. The chain recombines TRBV4-1 with TRBJ1-3; no definite D call. The TCR originated in a man aged 35 to 55 with colorectal cancer. CDR3 amino acids: CASSQDPGSLGNTIYF. In nucleotides, the CDR3 is TGCGCCAGCAGCCAAGATCCAGGTAGCTTGGGAAACACCATATATTTT.